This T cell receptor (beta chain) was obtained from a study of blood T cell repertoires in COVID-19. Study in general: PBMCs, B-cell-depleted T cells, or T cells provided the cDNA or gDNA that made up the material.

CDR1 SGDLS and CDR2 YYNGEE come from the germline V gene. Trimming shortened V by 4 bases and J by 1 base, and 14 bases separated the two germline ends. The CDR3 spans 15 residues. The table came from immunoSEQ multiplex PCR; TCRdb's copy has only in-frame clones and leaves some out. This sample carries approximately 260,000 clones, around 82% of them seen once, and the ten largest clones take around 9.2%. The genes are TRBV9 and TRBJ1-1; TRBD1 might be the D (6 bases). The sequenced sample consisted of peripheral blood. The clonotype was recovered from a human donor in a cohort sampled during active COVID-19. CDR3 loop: CASSLSGTPNTEAFF. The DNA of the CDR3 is TGTGCCAGCAGCCTCTCCGGGACACCGAACACTGAAGCTTTCTTT.